These 7 T cell receptor beta chains came from one sample sequenced in a study of blood T cell repertoires in COVID-19. Method: immunoSEQ multiplex PCR; TCRdb's copy keeps in-frame clones and lacks some. Of fewer than 250,000 clones in the sample, approximately 83% are singletons; the top ten hold 2.5% to 3%. Sequencing was done on a sample of peripheral blood. The receptors here all came from a woman between 40 and 50 years old with active or convalescent COVID-19.

V usage is TRBV21-1 and J usage is TRBJ1-2; the table's D call of TRBD1 was not tested on the DNA. TRBV21-1 is listed as a pseudogene. This CDR3 contains 13 residues. CDR3 sequence (DNA): TGTGCCAGCAGCAAAGGAGGCAGGGGGTGCTACACCTTC. Amino acids: CASSKGGRGCYTF.

J is TRBJ2-3 and V is TRBV19, with D possibly TRBD2 on 7 matching bases. CDR1 and CDR2 from the germline V gene are LNHDA and SQIVND (reference sequence). The CDR3 consists of 18 residues. Trimming removed 1 base from V and 2 bases from J, with 19 bases in between. In DNA, the CDR3 is TGTGCCAGTAGTATAGCGGGAGGAAACCCAGGGGTCACAGATACGCAGTATTTT. Translation gives CASSIAGGNPGVTDTQYF.

This clone was recorded only once. The rearrangement joins TRBV6-5 to TRBJ2-7; D not resolved. Trimming pared 4 bases from V and 9 bases from J, leaving 22 bases between. Germline V gene data show CDR1 as MNHEY and CDR2 as SVGAGI. This CDR3 comprises 15 residues. The CDR3 nucleotides read TGTGCCAGCAGTTCCAGGTTCCACCTTAATCCGCGGCAGTACTTC. The encoded protein is CASSSRFHLNPRQYF.

This sequence joins TRBV30 and TRBJ1-1; 7 nucleotides align to TRBD1. Trimming at V came to 0 bases and at J to 3 bases, leaving 7 bases not matched to a gene. Per germline, CDR1 GTSNPN and CDR2 SVGIG (reference sequence). CDR3 length: 15 residues. The CDR3 nucleotides are TGTGCCTGGAGTGTTTGGGGTACAGGGGACACTGAAGCTTTCTTT. The encoded protein is CAWSVWGTGDTEAFF.

The chain links TRBV24-1 to TRBJ1-4, with D perhaps matching TRBD1 (5 bases). The CDR3 spans 19 residues. The ends were cut back, 1 base at V and 8 bases at J, with 25 bases in the middle. CDR1 and CDR2 from the germline V gene are KGHDR and SFDVKD. The CDR3: CATSDFEHRPSGGSEKLFF. DNA of the CDR3: TGTGCCACCAGTGATTTTGAGCACAGGCCCTCTGGCGGGAGCGAAAAACTGTTTTTT.

The V gene is TRBV10-2, the J gene TRBJ1-5; no clear D. Deletions cut 3 bases from V and 6 bases from J, with 9 bases between. The CDR3 has 13 amino acids. The V gene's germline CDR1 is WSHSY and CDR2 SAAADI. The CDR3 sequence is CASSEDAAQPQHF. CDR3 bases: TGCGCCAGCAGTGAAGACGCGGCTCAGCCCCAGCATTTT.

The gene calls are TRBV19 and TRBJ2-1, with 14 bases matching TRBD2. Looked up from germline, CDR1 is LNHDA and CDR2 is SQIVND (reference sequence). V trimming: 1 base; J trimming: 10 bases; junction bases outside the gene matches: 6. The CDR3 is made up of 16 amino acids. Here the CDR3 reads CASSIVTSGRGGEQFF. The CDR3, as DNA: TGTGCCAGTAGTATAGTGACTAGCGGGAGGGGAGGGGAGCAGTTCTTC.